This T cell receptor (beta chain) originates from a study of control samples from healthy donors and cancer patients (dated by TCRdb to between 2020 and 2021). Comment on this clone: The target of this receptor is not known. No qualities accompany the bases; no much larger clone lies one base away.

The method was the immunoSEQ multiplex PCR assay. Sourced from immuneACCESS, this table was stored by TCRdb with only in-frame sequences that have V and J called. A share of the clones is absent; for the studies checked, an unresolved V gene accounts for under half, and the remainder has no known explanation. In this sample the table shows some 140,000 clones, roughly 89% of which occur a single time. Together, the top ten hold roughly 10% of the sample. Trimming costs V 3 bases and J 8 bases, and their ends lie 14 bases apart. According to the germline V gene, CDR1 reads SGHDT and CDR2 reads YYEEEE. The CDR3 runs 13 amino acids, cysteine and phenylalanine included. CDR3 DNA is the only sequence kept; it has 39 bases, read in frame from the first base.

This clonotype was obtained from a man aged 25-45 years in good health. Material for sequencing was blood. The chain employs TRBV5-6 and TRBJ1-2; possibly the D gene is TRBD1, per 5 matching bases. The DNA sequence is as follows: TGTGCCAGCAGCTGGACACGGAGAGGGGGCTACACCTTC. It encodes CASSWTRRGGYTF.